Included here is one TCR beta chain sequence, with context. These data originate in a study of shared clonotypes between healthy human individuals. Study overall: With ages of 18 to 49, the donors were two women and a few men.

The germline V gene has CDR1 MRHNA and CDR2 SNTAGT. Trimming shortened V by 4 bases and J by 7 bases, and 11 bases separated the two germline ends. The CDR3 is 13 residues long. The study separated CD4+ cells into CD45RA+ naive and CD45RA-negative memory subsets. TCRdb's table, derived via immunoSEQ multiplex PCR, lists solely in-frame clones and lacks some. The table has over a million clones, roughly 70% seen once. The sequenced material came from memory CD4+ T cells sorted from blood. Documented subset: CD45RA-negative fraction. The clonotype comes from a man between 18 and 35 years old in good health. The J gene is TRBJ1-5, the V gene TRBV6-4, with D unclear. This CDR3 reads CASSVGSGQPQHF. The CDR3 nucleotides read TGTGCCAGCAGTGTCGGGTCAGGACAGCCCCAGCATTTT.